The clone carrying this TCR beta chain was counted ten times or more. The CDR3 end is not reached by the read, which stops 3 residues before it; the germline J gene fills it in. Data came from immunoSEQ multiplex PCR; TCRdb stores just in-frame clones and leaves some out. This repertoire holds about 44,000 clones, and none appear only once. With 0 bases removed from V and 0 bases from J, the gap between germline ends came to 9 bases. The CDR3 sequence is 15 residues long. Germline CDR1 and CDR2: MNHNS and SASEGT. This entry comes from a study of T cell clonality in common variable immunodeficiency. The TCR comes from a person aged 18 to 75 in good health. The sample taken for sequencing was peripheral blood mononuclear cells. The V call is TRBV6-1, the J call TRBJ2-7; D not certain. CDR3 DNA (partial): TGTGCCAGCAGTGAAGCTGCCGCCGGCTCCTACGAG. Its protein is CASSEAAAGSYE. Given in full, the CDR3 is CASSEAAAGSYEQYF.